This T cell receptor (beta chain) was documented in a study of shared clonotypes between healthy human individuals. Looking at the study overall: There were three CD4 naive, three CD4 memory, two CD8 naive and one CD8 memory plates per donor.

Deep was the level used in running the assay. The assay was immunoSEQ multiplex PCR, and TCRdb's table has in-frame clones only and misses some. The sample yields roughly 2.2 million clones, approximately 93% seen once. Germline V gene data show CDR1 as SGHTA and CDR2 as FQGTGA. The CDR3 has 13 residues. The V end was cut by 5 bases, the J end by 8 bases, with 13 bases between. Sequenced input: naive CD4+ T cells from PBMCs. Subset of the sample: CD45RA+ positively selected. The rearrangement joins TRBV7-3 to TRBJ1-3; D is undetermined. The receptor's source is a man aged 18 to 29 in good health. Some clones in this sample may be carry-over from other donors' samples. The CDR3 reads CASSPDLGDTIYF. Written as DNA, the CDR3 is TGTGCCAGCAGCCCCGATCTAGGTGACACCATATATTTT.